These 9 T cell receptor beta chains were sequenced from one sample in a study of human T cells and chemical hapten exposure. Time point denoted: patch test 1, 2 weeks after DPC sensitization. Treatment in this sample: therapeutic diphenylcyclopropenone sensitization with weekly scalp DPC. MiXCR, run by TCRdb on the RACE reads, gives a single entry per CDR3 protein. The profile shows 150,000 to 200,000 distinct CDR3 sequences, roughly 15% of them singletons. Material: whole blood, obtained in connection with sensitization to the hapten diphenylcyclopropenone (DPC). Every receptor here comes from a woman in her 30s with alopecia areata. Some clones in this sample may be carry-over from other donors' samples.

This clonotype was picked up a small number of times. J is TRBJ2-1 and V is TRBV3-1; D may be TRBD2 (6 bases). V lost 6 bases and J lost 7, with 13 bases in between. The CDR3 contains 13 residues. CDR1 LGHDT and CDR2 YNNKEL come from the germline V gene (reference sequence). The CDR3, as DNA: TGTGCCAGCAGTCCGGGACTGGGAAATGAGCAGTTCTTC. Its protein is CASSPGLGNEQFF.

The chain recombines TRBV2 with TRBJ1-1; the D gene is possibly TRBD1 (5 bases). Germline V CDR1 and CDR2: SNHLY, FYNNEI. The CDR3 covers 12 residues. V dropped 3 bases and J dropped 5 bases, with 7 bases sitting between them. CDR3 loop: CASSDRVTEAFF. The CDR3 DNA reads as TGTGCCAGCAGTGACAGGGTTACTGAAGCTTTCTTT. The variable domain in full, completed from reference TRBV2 and TRBJ1-1, reads EPEVTQTPSHQVTQMGQEVILRCVPISNHLYFYWYRQILGQKVEFLVSFYNNEISEKSEIFDDQFSVERPDGSNFTLKIRSTKLEDSAMYFCASSDRVTEAFFGQGTRLTVV.

This clonotype has only a few counts. The rearrangement uses TRBV20-1 and TRBJ1-5; D perhaps matches TRBD1 (5 bases). The germline CDR1 and CDR2 sequences are DFQATT and SNEGSKA (reference sequence). The germline V and J ends were trimmed by 0 bases and 6 bases, with 12 bases remaining between them. The CDR3 spans 14 residues. This CDR3 reads CSAREDGGRQPQHF. The CDR3 DNA is TGCAGTGCTAGAGAGGACGGGGGACGTCAGCCCCAGCATTTT.

This clonotype has just a few counts. The chain uses TRBV7-8 and TRBJ1-4; no definite D call. The CDR3 sequence is 15 residues long. V was shortened by 4 bases and J by 4 bases, with 13 bases between the two germline ends. The germline CDR1 and CDR2 sequences are SGHVS and FQNEAQ. CDR3 DNA: TGTGCCAGCAGCTCGAGGGATGTCCGTAATGAAAAACTGTTTTTT. Translating gives CASSSRDVRNEKLFF.

The CDR3 loop reads CASSLRGADYNEQFF. The CDR3 DNA is TGTGCCAGCAGTTTAAGGGGTGCTGACTACAATGAGCAGTTCTTC. The V and J genes are TRBV27 and TRBJ2-1; possible D gene TRBD1, 5 bases. CDR3 length: 15 amino acids. The germline gives CDR1 MNHEY, CDR2 SMNVEV (reference sequence). V shed 2 bases and J shed 3 bases, with 11 bases lying between them.

The rearrangement uses TRBV28 and TRBJ2-7, with D hard to call. The CDR3 has 11 residues. CDR1 and CDR2 (germline): MDHEN, SYDVKM. The V end lost 5 bases, the J end lost 4 bases, and 6 bases lay between the germline ends. The DNA of the CDR3 is TGTGCCAGCAGTAGGGAATACGAGCAGTACTTC. Translation gives CASSREYEQYF.

The chain uses TRBV7-9 and TRBJ1-3, with 8 nucleotides matching TRBD1. V gave up 5 bases and J gave up 2 bases; unmatched junction bases: 11. The CDR3 is 17 amino acids. Germline CDR1 and CDR2: SEHNR and FQNEAQ (reference sequence). The CDR3 is CASSPRGRGLAGNTIYF. CDR3 nucleotide sequence: TGTGCCAGCAGCCCCCGGGGCAGGGGGCTGGCTGGAAACACCATATATTTT.

The sample holds many counts of this clonotype. The chain combines TRBV20-1 with TRBJ2-5; no definite D call. Trimming removed 0 bases from V and 1 base from J, with 15 bases in between. The CDR3 is made up of 16 amino acids. Per the germline V gene, CDR1 is DFQATT and CDR2 is SNEGSKA (reference sequence). The CDR3 region has the DNA TGCAGTGCTAGAGACTCGAAAGAACCACTCCAAGAGACCCAGTACTTC. It codes for CSARDSKEPLQETQYF.

This clonotype appeared a few times. The CDR3 coding sequence is TGTGCCAGTAGTCCCAGCCTAGCGGGGGGGACGGATACGCAGTATTTT. This sequence encodes CASSPSLAGGTDTQYF. This rearrangement joins TRBV19 to TRBJ2-3, with 12 bases lining up with TRBD2. This CDR3 region has 16 residues. CDR1 and CDR2 from the germline V gene are LNHDA and SQIVND (reference sequence). V lost 5 bases and J lost 6; bases outside the gene matches: 9.